The sequence of this T cell receptor (beta chain) was determined in a study of T cells expressing NK-cell markers. TCRdb re-called the 5' RACE reads, yielding one record per CDR3 amino acid sequence without DNA. The sample table sets out more than 90,000 distinct CDR3 sequences. Germline V lookup: CDR1 SGHVS, CDR2 FQNEAQ. This CDR3 comprises 16 residues. This sequence was found in a woman aged 18-70 years in good health. The genes are TRBV7-8 and TRBJ2-1. The sample comprised blood T cells: a sorted CD56 or NKG2C T cell subset, CD4+ or CD8+ T cells, or bulk PBMC T cells (not recorded which). CDR3 region: CASSIAGESSYNEQFF.